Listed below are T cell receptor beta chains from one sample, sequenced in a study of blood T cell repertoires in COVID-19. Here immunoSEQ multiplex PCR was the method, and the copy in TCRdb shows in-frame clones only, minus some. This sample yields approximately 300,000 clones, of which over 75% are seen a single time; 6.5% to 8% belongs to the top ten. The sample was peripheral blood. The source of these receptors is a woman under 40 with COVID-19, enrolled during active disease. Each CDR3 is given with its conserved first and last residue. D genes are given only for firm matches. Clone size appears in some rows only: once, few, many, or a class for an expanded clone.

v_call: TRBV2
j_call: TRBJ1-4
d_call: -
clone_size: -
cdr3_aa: CASSRGFTNEKLFF
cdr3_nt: TGTGCCAGCTCTCGGGGGTTCACTAATGAAAAACTGTTTTTT

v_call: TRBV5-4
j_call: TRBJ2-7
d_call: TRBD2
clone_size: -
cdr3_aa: CASSVLLGSGRYEQYF
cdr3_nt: TGTGCCAGCAGCGTATTGTTGGGTAGCGGGAGGTACGAGCAGTACTTC

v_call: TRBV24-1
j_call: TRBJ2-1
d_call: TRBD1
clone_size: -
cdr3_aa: CATSGTGGGVGQFF
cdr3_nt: TGTGCCACCTCCGGGACAGGGGGTGGTGTCGGCCAGTTCTTC

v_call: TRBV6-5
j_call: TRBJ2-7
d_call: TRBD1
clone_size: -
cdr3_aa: CASSTTGTGHYEQYF
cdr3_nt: TGTGCCAGCAGTACAACCGGGACAGGGCACTACGAGCAGTACTTC

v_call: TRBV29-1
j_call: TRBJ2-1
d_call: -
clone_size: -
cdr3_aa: CSALEGPYNEQFF
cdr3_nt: TGCAGCGCCTTGGAGGGACCTTACAATGAGCAGTTCTTC

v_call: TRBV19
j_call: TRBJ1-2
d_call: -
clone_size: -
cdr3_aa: CASSTFPYGYTF
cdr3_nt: TGTGCCAGTAGTACTTTCCCCTATGGCTACACCTTC

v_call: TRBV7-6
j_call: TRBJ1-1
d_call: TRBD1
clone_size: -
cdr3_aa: CASKSGTGDTEAFF
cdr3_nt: TGTGCCAGCAAATCCGGGACAGGCGACACTGAAGCTTTCTTT

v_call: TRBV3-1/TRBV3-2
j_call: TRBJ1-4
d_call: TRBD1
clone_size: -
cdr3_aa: CASSQGTGGFRKLFF
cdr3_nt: TGTGCCAGCAGCCAGGGGACAGGGGGCTTTAGAAAACTGTTTTTT

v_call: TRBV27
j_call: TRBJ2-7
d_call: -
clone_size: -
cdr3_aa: CASSFLEAPYEQYF
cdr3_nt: TGTGCCAGCAGTTTTTTAGAGGCCCCCTACGAGCAGTACTTC

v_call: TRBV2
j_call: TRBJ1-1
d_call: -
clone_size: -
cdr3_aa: CATTTVNTEAFF
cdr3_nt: TGTGCCACTACGACTGTGAACACTGAAGCTTTCTTT

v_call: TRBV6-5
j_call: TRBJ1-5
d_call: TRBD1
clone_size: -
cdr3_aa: CASSSQGGSNQPQHF
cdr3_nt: TGTGCCAGCAGTTCACAGGGGGGTAGCAATCAGCCCCAGCATTTT

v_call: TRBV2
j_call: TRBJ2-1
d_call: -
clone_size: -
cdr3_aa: CASTDLRLNEQFF
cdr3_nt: TGTGCCAGCACCGACTTAAGACTCAATGAGCAGTTCTTC

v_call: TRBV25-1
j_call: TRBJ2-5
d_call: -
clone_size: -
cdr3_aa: CASSEPGQETQYF
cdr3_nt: TGTGCCAGCAGTGAGCCAGGCCAAGAGACCCAGTACTTC

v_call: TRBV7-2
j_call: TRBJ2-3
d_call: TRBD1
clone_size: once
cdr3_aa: CASTTRGQGGDTQYF
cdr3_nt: TGTGCCAGCACCACCCGGGGACAGGGTGGGGATACGCAGTATTTT

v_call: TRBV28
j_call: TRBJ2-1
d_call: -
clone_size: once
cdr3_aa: CASSFFSGAYNEQFF
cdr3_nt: TGTGCCAGCAGTTTCTTTTCAGGCGCCTACAATGAGCAGTTCTTC

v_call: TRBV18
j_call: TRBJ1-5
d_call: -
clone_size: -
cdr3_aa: CASSPSRENQPQHF
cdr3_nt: TGTGCCAGCTCCCCCTCCAGGGAAAATCAGCCCCAGCATTTT

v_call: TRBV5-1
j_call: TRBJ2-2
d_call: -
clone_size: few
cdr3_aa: CASASIGADTGELFF
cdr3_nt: TGCGCCAGTGCCTCAATAGGCGCGGACACCGGGGAGCTGTTTTTT

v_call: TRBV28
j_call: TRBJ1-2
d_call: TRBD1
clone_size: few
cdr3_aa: CASRPGTATYYGYTF
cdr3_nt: TGTGCCAGCAGACCGGGGACAGCAACCTACTATGGCTACACCTTC

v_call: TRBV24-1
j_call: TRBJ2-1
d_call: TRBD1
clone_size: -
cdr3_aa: CATSETRQGAYEQFF
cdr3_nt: TGTGCCACCAGTGAGACCCGACAGGGGGCTTATGAGCAGTTCTTC

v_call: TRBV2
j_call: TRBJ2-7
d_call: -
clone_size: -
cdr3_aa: CASRTGWSYEQYF
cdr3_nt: TGTGCCAGCAGAACAGGGTGGTCCTACGAGCAGTACTTC

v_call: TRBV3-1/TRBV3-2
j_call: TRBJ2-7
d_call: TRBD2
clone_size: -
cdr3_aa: CASSQGLAGNYEQYF
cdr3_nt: TGTGCCAGCAGCCAAGGACTAGCGGGCAACTACGAGCAGTACTTC

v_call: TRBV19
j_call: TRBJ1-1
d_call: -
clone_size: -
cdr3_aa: CASSRSRERTEAFF
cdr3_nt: TGTGCCAGTAGTCGATCGCGGGAGCGGACTGAAGCTTTCTTT